Listed below are T cell receptor beta chains from one sample, sequenced in a study of early T cells in non-severe SARS-CoV-2 infection. One entry per CDR3 protein results from TCRdb running MiXCR on the 5' RACE reads. The sample records 35,000 to 45,000 distinct CDR3 sequences, under 8% being singletons. Here the sequenced sample was whole blood, taken at baseline. The receptor source for this set is an adult who was a healthcare worker with PCR-confirmed SARS-CoV-2 infection or an uninfected control (not recorded which). The CDR3 runs from the conserved cysteine through the conserved F or W. A clone size is listed for some rows: how often the clone was seen (once, few, many), or a class if it is expanded.

V gene: TRBV4-2; clone size: medium-sized; CDR3 protein: CASSHESGSSYEQYF
V gene: TRBV7-9; clone size: many; CDR3 protein: CASSSRTPLEGRGTDTQYF
V gene: TRBV13; clone size: many; CDR3 protein: CASSVEGPLRGAYEQYF
V gene: TRBV30; clone size: few; CDR3 protein: CAWSRGSGLYEQYF
V gene: TRBV10-3; clone size: .; CDR3 protein: CAISERTGAYGYTF
V gene: TRBV10-3; clone size: .; CDR3 protein: CAISEQGFYGYTF
V gene: TRBV30; clone size: .; CDR3 protein: CAWRYNRGQGTEAFF
V gene: TRBV29-1; clone size: many; CDR3 protein: CSPGEEQYF
V gene: TRBV18; clone size: many; CDR3 protein: CASSPLQDGYEQYF
V gene: TRBV14; clone size: few; CDR3 protein: CASSHAGGAFF
V gene: TRBV11-2; clone size: few; CDR3 protein: CASSFGTVNTGELFF
V gene: TRBV7-6; clone size: .; CDR3 protein: CASSFPGTGYNEQFF
V gene: TRBV28; clone size: .; CDR3 protein: CASSYVQGTQYF
V gene: TRBV28; clone size: .; CDR3 protein: CASSPATDTYNSPLHF
V gene: TRBV9; clone size: many; CDR3 protein: CASSVEGHYSYNEQFF
V gene: TRBV5-4; clone size: .; CDR3 protein: CAGTRESTDTQYF
V gene: TRBV10-3; clone size: many; CDR3 protein: CAISEWGQRESYEQYF
V gene: TRBV7-2; clone size: few; CDR3 protein: CASSLGLAGGREQYF
V gene: TRBV24-1; clone size: many; CDR3 protein: CATSDGETAYNEQFF
V gene: TRBV20-1; clone size: .; CDR3 protein: CSARAGRNTIYF
V gene: TRBV10-3; clone size: many; CDR3 protein: CAISGVTGETQYF
V gene: TRBV30; clone size: many; CDR3 protein: CAWSGRNRVYEQYF
V gene: TRBV30; clone size: few; CDR3 protein: CAWRGGQLNTEAFF
V gene: TRBV5-1; clone size: few; CDR3 protein: CASSLEGGQGRETQYF
V gene: TRBV7-8; clone size: .; CDR3 protein: CASSLKSDSPLHF
V gene: TRBV29-1; clone size: few; CDR3 protein: CSVASAAYNEQFF
V gene: TRBV20-1; clone size: .; CDR3 protein: CSAPSGPLYSYEQYF
V gene: TRBV18; clone size: many; CDR3 protein: CASSPQGSQSSGANVLTF
V gene: TRBV12-3/TRBV12-4; clone size: .; CDR3 protein: CASSPNLGTVYNGYTF
V gene: TRBV7-3; clone size: many; CDR3 protein: CASSTIAGGQGEQFF
V gene: TRBV6-2/TRBV6-3; clone size: few; CDR3 protein: CASSYIGQGETQYF
V gene: TRBV18; clone size: many; CDR3 protein: CASSPMGTVHTEAFF